This TCR beta chain emerged from a study of glioma-infiltrating T cells. General study points: Only very few CDR3 sequences appeared in both tissue and blood.

Amplification of TCR alpha and beta CDR3 regions from RNA used iRepertoire nested multiplex PCR. For one-step reverse transcription and amplification, 100-400 ng of tissue mRNA or PBMC total RNA was used. TCRdb called the multiplex PCR reads again in MiXCR, with one record for every CDR3 protein. The sample contains some 180,000 distinct CDR3 sequences, over 25% of which appear only once. A word on this clonotype: Its antigen is not identified.

Sequences were obtained from glioma tissue, nonneoplastic brain tissue, or PBMCs (not recorded which). This TCR derives from a human donor with low-grade glioma or glioblastoma, undergoing nonglioma brain surgery, or in good health (not recorded which).

The CDR3 protein is CASSSTRTTSGRYEQYF. The CDR3 DNA reads as TGTGCCAGCAGCTCCACTCGAACGACTAGCGGGAGATACGAGCAGTACTTC. This rearrangement joins TRBV7-9 to TRBJ2-7; 12 bases agree with TRBD2. The V and J ends lost 4 bases and 4 bases, in that order; junction bases with no gene match: 11. The CDR3 spans 17 residues. Germline V gene lookup returns CDR1 SEHNR and CDR2 FQNEAQ (reference sequence).